This T cell receptor (beta chain) originates from a study of T cells in Graves' hyperthyroidism and ophthalmopathy (dated by TCRdb to the late 2010s). For context, the study as a whole: Peripheral blood was collected at initial diagnosis, before any treatment. TCR V-J signatures able to tell the groups apart were searched for in a discovery cohort of approximately 95 patients, of whom about 40 had Graves' ophthalmopathy and 57 had stable Graves' hyperthyroidism. Whether ophthalmopathy could be predicted prospectively was tested in an independent validation cohort made up of about 18 hyperthyroidism patients plus 17 patients who later progressed to ophthalmopathy. The approximately 97 discovery patients were randomly divided into training and test sets at a 7:3 ratio. The study also compared thyroid tissue and blood T-cell repertoires from roughly six Graves' hyperthyroidism patients. After sampling, hyperthyroidism patients received methimazole starting at 30 mg daily, and ophthalmopathy patients received high-dose intravenous methylprednisolone. TCR Vbeta CDR3 sequencing of some 140 peripheral blood samples (around 45 ophthalmopathy, about 80 hyperthyroidism and approximately 17 progressor patients) is reported in the paper.

This clonotype was recorded many times. Its recognized antigen is unknown. Base quality data are lacking; no much larger clone is found one base away. Amplification of TCR beta CDR3 regions was carried out from RNA transcripts. The TCR CDR3 was subjected to a first round of RT-PCR using the HTBI primer set and the Qiagen OneStep RT-PCR kit. Libraries were constructed in a second round of multiplex PCR, after which size selection and purification were performed. Sequencing of the libraries was done on an Illumina HiSeq2000 using paired-end 100 bp reads. The authors' analysis ran thus. Raw data were processed with SOAPnuke, discarding reads with adapters, uncalled bases, mean Phred below 15, or no exact constant-primer or identifier match. COPE v1.2.5 was used to merge the high-quality paired reads, and each unique nucleotide sequence was defined as a clonotype. MiTCR v1.1 was used to align clonotypes to the IMGT TRBV, TRBD and TRBJ reference segments. The analysis included only V-J combinations with a frequency above 0.0001, which together covered approximately 99% of the repertoires. A TCS score was defined as the ratio of F50 (clonal expansion) to E x V (chaos), with BLOSUM62-based TCRdist applied between CDR3 peptides within each V-J. Welch's t-statistics and random forest reduced 450 to 600 V-J features to 10 to 15, which were used in a naive Bayes classifier (R e1071). TCRdb redid the processing of the public reads, applying fastp at Q25 and MiXCR, and retained in-frame beta chains. Each CDR3 protein gets just one entry, which takes the most common genes and DNA from the rows behind it. These V and J calls derive from TCRdb rather than the authors' analysis. The sample yields about 350,000 distinct CDR3 sequences; under 20% were counted once. 3.5% to 4% of the sample is in the top ten clones.

The paper as a whole reports these results and caveats: No statistical method was used to fix the sample size in advance, and group allocation was not hidden from the investigators. Blood samples also contained most of the expanded thyroid clonotypes (frequency above 0.001), which suggests that blood repertoires may reflect thyroid immune responses. A model built on a 13 V-J signature distinguished ophthalmopathy from stable hyperthyroidism, reaching 85% to 90% sensitivity and about 81% specificity in cross-validation and 80%/75% in testing. In validation, the model predicted progression to ophthalmopathy with about 71% sensitivity and 72% to 85% specificity, a median of 6.5 months before onset.

Graves' hyperthyroidism was defined as stable when no progression to ophthalmopathy occurred over 18 months of follow-up. Hyperthyroidism patients were newly diagnosed, had a disease duration of under 2 months, and were aged 18 to 65 years. Exclusion was applied to patients with uncontrolled infections, other autoimmune diseases, pregnancy or lactation. Diagnoses were based on clinical symptoms, serum thyroxine and TRAb, thyroid ultrasound and orbital computed tomography. Ficoll-Paque density gradient centrifugation was used to isolate PBMCs from 8.5 to 10 ml of fresh peripheral blood. Trizol reagent was used to extract total RNA, and RNA quality was then checked on an Agilent 2100 Bioanalyzer. The receptor's source is a woman aged 18-35 years with Graves' hyperthyroidism. Material: blood.

The CDR3 protein sequence reads: CASTLIRAGGNTIYF. The nucleotide sequence is given as TGTGCCAGCACCCTTATTCGGGCCGGAGGAAACACCATATATTTT. The sequence is built from TRBV6-7 and TRBJ1-3; no D gene call is confident. TRBV6-7 belongs to the ORF category, with a function that is uncertain. Trimming costs V 7 bases and J 4 bases, and their ends lie 17 bases apart. The CDR3 numbers 15 residues from cysteine through phenylalanine. Of all the DNA, just the CDR3 is kept, 45 bases in frame from base 1.